This passage covers 2 T cell receptor beta chains from one sample sequenced in a study of blood T cells in healthy people across ages. The second PCR ran roughly 7 to 11 cycles with a sample-barcoded 5' primer and J-beta primers. Via MiXCR, TCRdb re-called the 5' RACE reads, giving one row per CDR3 protein. Counted here are roughly 1.5 million distinct CDR3 sequences, 35% to 45% occurring once; the ten biggest clones make up under 5%. Sequenced: blood. The receptors stem from a woman aged 18 to 35 in good health.

In regard to this clonotype: One junction end disagrees with the germline gene, perhaps due to a read error. The V and J genes are TRBV5-1 and TRBJ1-1; 7 bases are shared with TRBD1. The length of the CDR3 is 13 residues. Germline-derived CDR1 and CDR2 are SGHRS and YFSETQ. Here the CDR3 reads CTSSITGDAEAFF. In DNA, the CDR3 is TGCACCAGCAGTATAACAGGGGACGCTGAAGCTTTCTTT.

The V and J genes are TRBV6-1 and TRBJ1-2, with D tentatively TRBD1 (5 bases). Germline V lookup: CDR1 MNHNS, CDR2 SASEGT. The CDR3 has 13 residues. Trimming shortened V by 7 bases and J by 4 bases, and 13 bases separated the two germline ends. DNA of the CDR3: TGTGCCAGCACCGGTGGGGCTACCTATGGCTACACCTTC. Translation gives CASTGGATYGYTF.